A selection of T cell receptor beta chains follows, all from one sample in a study of neurological immune-mediated disorders. TCRdb processed the 5' RACE reads anew with MiXCR; each CDR3 protein has one entry. The data contain some 83,000 distinct CDR3 sequences, around 2.6% of them singletons. Sequencing was performed on PBMCs. These receptors all stem from a woman between 25 and 40 years old with multiple sclerosis. The CDR3 runs from the conserved cysteine through the conserved F or W. The D gene is left open where the match is weak. Only some rows state a clone size, as once, few, many or a class for expanded clones.

d_call | clone_size | j_call | v_call | cdr3_aa | cdr3_nt
NA | many | TRBJ1-5 | TRBV15 | CATSRAPSQPQHF | TGTGCCACCAGCAGAGCCCCTAGCCAGCCCCAGCATTTT
TRBD2 | many | TRBJ2-1 | TRBV11-3 | CASSLLGTGTRRFF | TGTGCCAGCAGCTTACTTGGGACCGGGACTAGACGGTTCTTC
NA | many | TRBJ1-3 | TRBV7-2 | CASSLESTVGNTIYF | TGTGCCAGCAGCTTAGAATCGACAGTTGGAAACACCATATATTTT
NA | many | TRBJ1-1 | TRBV7-3 | CASSLNNLSEAFF | TGTGCCAGCAGCTTAAATAATCTTTCTGAAGCTTTCTTT
NA | many | TRBJ2-7 | TRBV5-5 | CASRLDGTYEQYF | TGTGCCAGCAGGCTGGACGGGACCTACGAGCAGTACTTC
NA | many | TRBJ2-1 | TRBV7-2 | CASSLSLTYNEQFF | TGTGCCAGCAGCTTATCGCTAACGTACAATGAGCAGTTCTTC
TRBD1 | many | TRBJ1-1 | TRBV6-5 | CASRRDRNTEAFF | TGTGCCAGCAGGCGGGACAGGAACACTGAAGCTTTCTTT
NA | many | TRBJ2-1 | TRBV7-6 | CASSLETSGASYNEQFF | TGTGCCAGCAGCTTAGAGACCTCAGGGGCCTCCTACAATGAGCAGTTCTTC
NA | many | TRBJ1-1 | TRBV6-2/TRBV6-3 | CASSSPGPIANTEAFF | TGTGCCAGCAGTTCCCCGGGACCTATCGCGAACACTGAAGCTTTCTTT
TRBD2 | many | TRBJ2-7 | TRBV20-1 | CSAPPSSGIYEQYF | TGCAGTGCTCCTCCCTCTAGCGGAATCTACGAGCAGTACTTC
NA | many | TRBJ2-6 | TRBV20-1 | CSARDQSGANVLTF | TGCAGTGCTAGAGATCAATCTGGGGCCAACGTCCTGACTTTC
NA | many | TRBJ2-1 | TRBV7-9 | CASSLSRGVYNEQFF | TGTGCCAGCAGCTTAAGCCGCGGGGTTTACAATGAGCAGTTCTTC
NA | many | TRBJ2-1 | TRBV20-1 | CSAREGGLYGWLSDEQFF | TGCAGTGCTAGGGAGGGGGGTCTGTATGGGTGGTTATCGGATGAGCAGTTCTTC
NA | many | TRBJ2-1 | TRBV5-1 | CASYTEISYNEQFF | TGCGCCAGCTACACAGAGATCTCCTACAATGAGCAGTTCTTC
NA | NA | TRBJ2-2 | TRBV11-2 | CASSLSGGFGELFF | TGTGCCAGCAGCTTGTCTGGCGGCTTCGGGGAGCTGTTTTTT
NA | medium-sized | TRBJ1-2 | TRBV29-1 | CSVDYQGWGGYTF | TGCAGCGTTGATTACCAGGGGTGGGGTGGCTACACCTTC
NA | many | TRBJ1-6 | TRBV27 | CASSMTDYPLSPLHF | TGTGCCAGCAGTATGACCGACTACCCCCTTTCACCCCTCCACTTT
NA | many | TRBJ2-1 | TRBV12-3/TRBV12-4 | CASSLDQGSNEQFF | TGTGCCAGCAGTTTAGATCAAGGTTCCAATGAGCAGTTCTTC
NA | many | TRBJ2-7 | TRBV6-2/TRBV6-3 | CASSSLGRKYEQYF | TGTGCCAGCTCTTCCCTCGGGAGAAAGTACGAGCAGTACTTC
TRBD2 | many | TRBJ2-3 | TRBV5-6 | CASSLELAGETDTQYF | TGTGCCAGCAGCTTAGAACTAGCGGGAGAGACAGATACGCAGTATTTT